The 17 T cell receptor beta chains below all came from one sample that was sequenced in a study of blood T cells in healthy people across ages. It was with a sample-barcoded 5' primer and a J-beta primer mix that a second PCR of roughly 6 to 12 cycles was run. TCRdb ran MiXCR on the 5' RACE reads and lists one entry per CDR3 protein. The sample gives approximately 350,000 distinct CDR3 sequences, approximately 52% of which show up once; 45% to 60% is in the top ten. The sample was blood. The origin of the receptors is a man aged 60 to 75 in good health.

There are a few counts of this clonotype. V gene TRBV20-1 combines with J gene TRBJ2-6; no clear D gene. V lost 5 bases, J lost 2 bases, and 10 bases lay in between. This CDR3 comprises 14 residues. Germline V gives CDR1 DFQATT, CDR2 SNEGSKA (reference sequence). The CDR3 sequence is CSASLRTGANVLTF. In DNA, the CDR3 is TGCAGTGCTTCGCTCAGAACTGGGGCCAACGTCCTGACTTTC.

The chain has TRBV20-1 and TRBJ2-7, with D hard to call. V was cut by 3 bases and J by 2 bases, with 8 bases left in between. The CDR3 covers 12 residues. The germline V gene has CDR1 DFQATT and CDR2 SNEGSKA (reference sequence). Here the CDR3 reads CSARRLTYEQYF. The CDR3 DNA sequence: TGCAGTGCTAGGCGATTGACCTACGAGCAGTACTTC.

This clonotype appeared many times. The CDR3 nucleotides read TGTGCCAGCAGCCCCTCGGGCCTGAGAACAGATACGCAGTATTTT. Translation gives CASSPSGLRTDTQYF. The chain employs TRBV25-1 and TRBJ2-3, with D unresolved. Deletions cut 6 bases from V and 3 bases from J, with 16 bases between. Germline loops: CDR1 MGHDK, CDR2 SYGVNS. This CDR3 spans 15 amino acids.

The rearrangement links TRBV7-6 to TRBJ2-3; 9 nucleotides align to TRBD2. V was pared by 3 bases and J by 4 bases, with 5 bases of the junction left unmatched. The CDR3 runs to 15 residues. CDR1 and CDR2 from the germline V gene are SGHVS and FNYEAQ. DNA of the CDR3: TGTGCCAGCAGCTTCGCGGGGGGGAGATCAGATACGCAGTATTTT. It yields the protein CASSFAGGRSDTQYF.

The chain employs TRBV29-1 and TRBJ1-3; D may be TRBD1 (5 bases). V gave up 4 bases and J gave up 1 base, with 8 bases separating them. Germline V gene data show CDR1 as SQVTM and CDR2 as ANQGSEA. CDR3 length: 13 residues. CDR3 bases: TGCAGCGTTGTTGGGGCGTCTGGAAACACCATATATTTT. It translates to CSVVGASGNTIYF.

This chain connects TRBV6-5 to TRBJ2-7; D remains ambiguous. V was shortened by 0 bases and J by 6 bases, with 15 bases between the two germline ends. CDR3 length equals 15 residues. CDR1 and CDR2 (germline): MNHEY, SVGAGI. The DNA of the CDR3 is TGTGCCAGCAGTTACTCAGACGACCCGGCCGCCGAGCAGTACTTC. Its protein is CASSYSDDPAAEQYF.

This clonotype was observed a few times. The CDR3 nucleotides read TGTGCCAGCAGCCGCGGACCGTTTTACGAGCAGTACTTC. Protein product: CASSRGPFYEQYF. This rearrangement joins TRBV14 to TRBJ2-7; unclear D gene. The CDR3 is 13 residues long. Trimming removed 4 bases at V and 4 bases at J, with 11 bases between. Germline V gene data show CDR1 as SGHDN and CDR2 as FVKESK.

Comment on this clonotype: Possible read error: a much larger clone is one base away. The J gene is TRBJ2-1, the V gene TRBV27, with 11 bases lining up with TRBD1. The J call could be wrong; TRBJ2-7 is a better fit for the DNA end. The length of the CDR3 is 15 residues. Germline values: CDR1 MNHEY, CDR2 SMNVEV (reference sequence). CDR3 loop: CASSPWTGGKNEQYF. The CDR3 DNA follows: TGTGCCAGCAGTCCCTGGACAGGGGGCAAGAATGAGCAGTACTTC.

Points on this clonotype: A junction end diverges from the germline sequence, so it may reflect a read error. The chain combines TRBV7-2 with TRBJ2-5; D could derive from TRBD1 or TRBD2 (6 bases each). CDR1 is SGHTA and CDR2 is FQGNSA in the germline V gene. CDR3 size: 14 residues. The CDR3 loop reads CASSLAGGLEAQYF. CDR3 in DNA: TGTGCCAGCAGCTTAGCGGGGGGCTTAGAGGCCCAGTACTTC.

The sample holds many counts of this clonotype. Here the CDR3 DNA reads TGTGCCAGCAGTTATTCCGGGACTAGCGGGAGTCCGTACAATGAGCAGTTCTTC. Its protein product is CASSYSGTSGSPYNEQFF. The chain links TRBV6-5 to TRBJ2-1, with 14 bases matching TRBD2. The CDR3 covers 18 residues. Germline CDR1 is MNHEY and CDR2 is SVGAGI. The V gene end was trimmed by 3 bases and the J gene end by 4 bases; junction bases not matched to a gene: 8.

V and J are TRBV12-3 or TRBV12-4 and TRBJ2-1; D gene unclear. Trimming stripped 8 bases from V and 7 bases from J, with 18 bases between. The CDR3 sequence is 14 residues long. The CDR3 reads CASDARASANEQFF. CDR3 DNA: TGTGCCAGCGATGCCCGGGCTAGTGCTAATGAGCAGTTCTTC.

With respect to this clonotype: An end of the junction differs from the germline gene, which may be a read error. The genes are TRBV7-3 and TRBJ2-3; D may be TRBD1 or TRBD2 (5 bases each). The CDR3 consists of 15 residues. The germline CDR1 and CDR2 sequences are SGHTA and FQGTGA. CDR3 nucleotides: TGTGCCAGCAGCTTAAGCGCAGGGAGCACAGATATGCAGTATTTT. Protein product: CASSLSAGSTDMQYF.

This chain links TRBV24-1 with TRBJ2-3; the match to TRBD1 covers 10 bases. V was clipped by 7 bases and J by 4 bases; unmatched bases: 7. The CDR3 loop spans 15 amino acids. Per germline, CDR1 KGHDR and CDR2 SFDVKD. The CDR3 spells CATSGGDRGPDTQYF. CDR3 DNA sequence: TGTGCCACCAGCGGAGGGGACAGGGGACCAGATACGCAGTATTTT.

In its sample, this clonotype was seen many times. The chain is built from TRBV18 and TRBJ2-1; D may be TRBD1 (6 bases). The V end was cut by 2 bases, the J end by 7 bases, with 9 bases between. The germline CDR1 and CDR2 sequences are KGHSH and LQKENI. This CDR3 is built from 13 residues. The CDR3 sequence: CASSPNRANEQFF. The CDR3 bases are TGTGCCAGCTCACCAAACAGGGCGAATGAGCAGTTCTTC.

The chain has TRBV20-1 and TRBJ1-5; D not resolved. The V end lost 1 base, the J end lost 4 bases, and 8 bases lay between the germline ends. Looked up from germline, CDR1 is DFQATT and CDR2 is SNEGSKA (reference sequence). The CDR3 has 13 residues. In DNA form, the CDR3 reads TGCAGTGCTAGAGGCAGCCCTAATCAGCCCCAGCATTTT. Translation gives CSARGSPNQPQHF.

The V call is TRBV19, the J call TRBJ2-7, with D possibly being TRBD1 or TRBD2 (6 bases each). Germline V CDR1 and CDR2: LNHDA, SQIVND (reference sequence). The V and J ends lost 5 bases and 4 bases respectively, with 18 bases between them. The CDR3 covers 15 residues. The DNA of the CDR3 is TGTGCCAGTAGTTACCGGGACAAGGGGACTTACGAGCAGTACTTC. Its translation: CASSYRDKGTYEQYF. Variable domain in full (rest from reference TRBV19 and TRBJ2-7): DGGITQSPKYLFRKEGQNVTLSCEQNLNHDAMYWYRQDPGQGLRLIYYSQIVNDFQKGDIAEGYSVSREKKESFPLTVTSAQKNPTAFYLCASSYRDKGTYEQYFGPGTRLTVT.

V and J are TRBV7-8 and TRBJ2-5; D perhaps matches TRBD1 (6 bases). The CDR3 is 15 residues long. Trimming stripped 6 bases from V and 11 bases from J, with 25 bases between. Per germline, CDR1 SGHVS and CDR2 FQNEAQ. CDR3 amino acids: CASSYRDNPTYGQYF. Written as DNA, the CDR3 is TGTGCCAGCAGTTACCGGGACAATCCAACCTACGGGCAGTACTTC.